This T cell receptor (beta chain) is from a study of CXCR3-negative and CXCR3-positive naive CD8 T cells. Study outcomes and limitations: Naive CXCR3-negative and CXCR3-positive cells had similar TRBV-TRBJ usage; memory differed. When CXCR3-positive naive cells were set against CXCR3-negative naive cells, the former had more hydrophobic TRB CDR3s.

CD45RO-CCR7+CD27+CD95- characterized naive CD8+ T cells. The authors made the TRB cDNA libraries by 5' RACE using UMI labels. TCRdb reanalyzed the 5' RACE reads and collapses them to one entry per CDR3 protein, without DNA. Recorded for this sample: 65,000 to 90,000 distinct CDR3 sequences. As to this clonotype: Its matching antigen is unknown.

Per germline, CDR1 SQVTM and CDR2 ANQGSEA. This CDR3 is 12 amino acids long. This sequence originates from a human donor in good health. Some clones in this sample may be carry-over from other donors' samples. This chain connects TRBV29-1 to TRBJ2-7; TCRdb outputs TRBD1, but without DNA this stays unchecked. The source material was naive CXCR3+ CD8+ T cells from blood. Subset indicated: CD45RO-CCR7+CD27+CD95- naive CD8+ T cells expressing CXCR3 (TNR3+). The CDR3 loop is CSGRDISYEQYF.